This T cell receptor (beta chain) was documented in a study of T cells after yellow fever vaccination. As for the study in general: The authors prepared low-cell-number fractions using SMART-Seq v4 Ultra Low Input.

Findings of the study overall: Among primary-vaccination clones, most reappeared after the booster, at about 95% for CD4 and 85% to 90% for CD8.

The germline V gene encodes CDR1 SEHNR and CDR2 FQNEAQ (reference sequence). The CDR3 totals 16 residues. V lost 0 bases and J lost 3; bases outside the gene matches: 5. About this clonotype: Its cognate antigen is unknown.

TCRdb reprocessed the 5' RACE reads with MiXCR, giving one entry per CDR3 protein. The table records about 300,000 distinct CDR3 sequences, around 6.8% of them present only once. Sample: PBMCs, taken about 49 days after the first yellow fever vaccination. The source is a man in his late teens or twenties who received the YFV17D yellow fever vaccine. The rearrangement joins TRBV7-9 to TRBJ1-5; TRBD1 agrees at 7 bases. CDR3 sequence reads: CASSLAATGLNQPQHF. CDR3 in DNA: TGTGCCAGCAGCTTAGCGGCGACAGGGCTCAATCAGCCCCAGCATTTT. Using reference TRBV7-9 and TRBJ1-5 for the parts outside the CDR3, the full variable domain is DTGVSQNPRHKITKRGQNVTFRCDPISEHNRLYWYRQTLGQGPEFLTYFQNEAQLEKSRLLSDRFSAERPKGSFSTLEIQRTEQGDSAMYLCASSLAATGLNQPQHFGDGTRLSIL.